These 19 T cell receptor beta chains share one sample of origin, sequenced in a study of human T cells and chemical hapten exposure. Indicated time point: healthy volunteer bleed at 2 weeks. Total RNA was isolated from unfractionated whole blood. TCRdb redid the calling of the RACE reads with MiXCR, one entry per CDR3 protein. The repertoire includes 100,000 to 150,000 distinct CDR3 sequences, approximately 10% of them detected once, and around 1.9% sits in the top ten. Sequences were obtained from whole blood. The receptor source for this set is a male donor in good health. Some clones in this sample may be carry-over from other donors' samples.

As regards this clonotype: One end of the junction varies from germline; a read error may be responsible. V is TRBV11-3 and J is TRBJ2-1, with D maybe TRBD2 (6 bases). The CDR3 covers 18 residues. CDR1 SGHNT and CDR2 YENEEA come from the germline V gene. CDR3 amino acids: CASILDPSEKGPYNEQFF. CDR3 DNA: TGTGCCAGCATCTTAGACCCTAGCGAGAAAGGACCCTACAATGAGCAGTTCTTC. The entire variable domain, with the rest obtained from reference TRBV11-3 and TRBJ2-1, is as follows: EAGVVQSPRYKIIEKKQPVAFWCNPISGHNTLYWYLQNLGQGPELLIRYENEEAVDDSQLPKDRFSAERLKGVDSTLKIQPAELGDSAVYLCASILDPSEKGPYNEQFFGPGTRLTVL.

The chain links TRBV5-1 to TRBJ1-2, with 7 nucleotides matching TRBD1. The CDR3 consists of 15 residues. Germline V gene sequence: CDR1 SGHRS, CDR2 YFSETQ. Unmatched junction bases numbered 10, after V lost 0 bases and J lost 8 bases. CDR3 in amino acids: CASSLALGQTYGYTF. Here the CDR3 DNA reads TGCGCCAGCAGCTTGGCCCTGGGACAGACCTACGGCTACACCTTC.

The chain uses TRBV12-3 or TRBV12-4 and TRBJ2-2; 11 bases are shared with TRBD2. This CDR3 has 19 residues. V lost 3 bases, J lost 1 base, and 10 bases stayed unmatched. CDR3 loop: CASSFLSRGLAVNTGELFF. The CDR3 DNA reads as TGTGCCAGCAGTTTCCTTAGCCGGGGACTAGCGGTGAACACCGGGGAGCTGTTTTTT.

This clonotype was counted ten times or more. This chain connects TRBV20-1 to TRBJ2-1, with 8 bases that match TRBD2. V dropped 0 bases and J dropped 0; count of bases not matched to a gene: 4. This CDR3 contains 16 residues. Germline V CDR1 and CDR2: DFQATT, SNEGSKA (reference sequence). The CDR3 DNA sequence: TGCAGTGCTAGAGATATCAGCGGGAGCTCCTACAATGAGCAGTTCTTC. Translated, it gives CSARDISGSSYNEQFF.

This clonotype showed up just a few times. In nucleotides, the CDR3 is TGTGCCACCCGGGGGTCCAGGGGGACGCAGCCCCAGCATTTT. Amino acids: CATRGSRGTQPQHF. The chain couples TRBV10-3 to TRBJ1-5; 7 nucleotides match TRBD1. In germline, CDR1 is ENHRY, CDR2 SYGVKD. Trimming cost V 10 bases and J 7 bases; bases outside gene matches: 13. The CDR3 loop spans 14 amino acids.

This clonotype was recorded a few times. CDR3 amino acids: CASRTTGVADTQYF. Here the CDR3 DNA reads TGTGCCAGCAGGACGACAGGGGTGGCAGATACGCAGTATTTT. The rearrangement uses TRBV12-3 or TRBV12-4 and TRBJ2-3; 8 bases agree with TRBD1. This CDR3 has 14 residues. The trim removed 6 bases at V and 4 bases at J, leaving 6 bases unmatched.

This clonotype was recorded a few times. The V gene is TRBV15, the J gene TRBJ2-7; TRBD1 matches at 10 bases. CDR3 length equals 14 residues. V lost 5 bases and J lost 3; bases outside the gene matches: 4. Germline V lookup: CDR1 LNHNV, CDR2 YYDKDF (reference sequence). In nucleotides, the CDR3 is TGTGCCACCAGCTTATGGGACAGGGGCTACGAGCAGTACTTC. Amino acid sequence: CATSLWDRGYEQYF.

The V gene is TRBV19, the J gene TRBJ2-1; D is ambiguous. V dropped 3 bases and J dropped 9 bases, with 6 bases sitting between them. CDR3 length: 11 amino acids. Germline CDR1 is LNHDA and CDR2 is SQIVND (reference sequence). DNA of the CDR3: TGTGCCAGTAGTATTTCGGGTGAGCAGTTCTTC. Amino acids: CASSISGEQFF.

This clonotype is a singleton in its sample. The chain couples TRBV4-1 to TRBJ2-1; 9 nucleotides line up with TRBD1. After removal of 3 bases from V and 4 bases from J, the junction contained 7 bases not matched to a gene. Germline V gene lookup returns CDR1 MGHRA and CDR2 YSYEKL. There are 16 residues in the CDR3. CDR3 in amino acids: CASSQDRGGKYNEQFF. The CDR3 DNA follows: TGCGCCAGCAGCCAGGACAGGGGCGGCAAGTACAATGAGCAGTTCTTC.

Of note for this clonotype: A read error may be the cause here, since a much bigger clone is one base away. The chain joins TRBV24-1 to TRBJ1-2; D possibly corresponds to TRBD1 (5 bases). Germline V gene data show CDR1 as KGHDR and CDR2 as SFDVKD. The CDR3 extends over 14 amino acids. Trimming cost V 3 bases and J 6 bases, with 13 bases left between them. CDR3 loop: CATSDRGTAHGYTF. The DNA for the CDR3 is TGTGCCACCAGTGATAGGGGCACGGCCCATGGCTACACCTTC.

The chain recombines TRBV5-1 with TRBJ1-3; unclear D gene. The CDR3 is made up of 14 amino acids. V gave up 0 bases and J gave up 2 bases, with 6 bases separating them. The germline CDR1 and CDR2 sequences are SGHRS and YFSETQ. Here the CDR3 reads CASSLVPAGNTIYF. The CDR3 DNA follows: TGCGCCAGCAGCTTGGTCCCCGCTGGAAACACCATATATTTT.

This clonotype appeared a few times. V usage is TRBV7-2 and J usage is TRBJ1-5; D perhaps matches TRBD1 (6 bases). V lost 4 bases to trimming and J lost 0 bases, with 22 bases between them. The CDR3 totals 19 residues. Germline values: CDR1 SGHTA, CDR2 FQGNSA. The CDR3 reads CASSYPTGDYPFSNQPQHF. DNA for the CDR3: TGTGCCAGCAGCTACCCGACAGGAGACTACCCATTTAGCAATCAGCCCCAGCATTTT.

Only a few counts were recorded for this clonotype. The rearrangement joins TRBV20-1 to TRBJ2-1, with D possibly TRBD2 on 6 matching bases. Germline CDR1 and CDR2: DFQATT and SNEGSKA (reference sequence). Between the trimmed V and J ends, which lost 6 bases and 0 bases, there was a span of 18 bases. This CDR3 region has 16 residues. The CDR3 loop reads CSAASTGLSSYNEQFF. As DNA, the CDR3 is TGCAGTGCCGCCTCGACGGGACTTAGCTCCTACAATGAGCAGTTCTTC.

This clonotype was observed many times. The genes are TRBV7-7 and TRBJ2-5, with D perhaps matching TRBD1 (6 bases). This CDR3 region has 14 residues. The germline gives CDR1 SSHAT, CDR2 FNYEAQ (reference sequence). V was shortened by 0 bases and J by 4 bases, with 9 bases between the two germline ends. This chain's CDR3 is CASSLAGRGETQYF. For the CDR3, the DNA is TGTGCCAGCAGCTTAGCCGGCAGGGGAGAGACCCAGTACTTC.

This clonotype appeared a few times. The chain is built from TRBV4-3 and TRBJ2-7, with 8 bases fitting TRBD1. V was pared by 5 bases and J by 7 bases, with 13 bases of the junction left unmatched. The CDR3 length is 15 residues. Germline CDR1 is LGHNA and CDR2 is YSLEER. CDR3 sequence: CASSNTPRGPGEQYF. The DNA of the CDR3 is TGCGCCAGCAGCAACACCCCCAGGGGGCCCGGAGAGCAGTACTTC.

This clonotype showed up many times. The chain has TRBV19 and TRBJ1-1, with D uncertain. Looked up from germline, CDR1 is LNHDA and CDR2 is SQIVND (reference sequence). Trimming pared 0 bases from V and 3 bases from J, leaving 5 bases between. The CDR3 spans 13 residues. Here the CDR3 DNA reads TGTGCCAGTAGTATAGAGGGCGACACTGAAGCTTTCTTT. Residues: CASSIEGDTEAFF.

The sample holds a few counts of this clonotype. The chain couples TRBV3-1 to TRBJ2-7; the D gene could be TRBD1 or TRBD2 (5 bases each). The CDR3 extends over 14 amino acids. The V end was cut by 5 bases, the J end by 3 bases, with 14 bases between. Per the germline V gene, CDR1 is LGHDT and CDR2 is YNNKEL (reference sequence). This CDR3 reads CASSFGTRDYEQYF. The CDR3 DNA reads TGTGCCAGCAGCTTCGGGACCCGAGACTACGAGCAGTACTTC.

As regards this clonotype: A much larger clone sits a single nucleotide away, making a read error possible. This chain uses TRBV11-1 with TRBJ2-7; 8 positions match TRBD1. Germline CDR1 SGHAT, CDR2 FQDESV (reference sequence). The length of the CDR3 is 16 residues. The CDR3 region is CDSRWEVDRERYEQYF. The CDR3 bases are TGTGACAGCAGATGGGAGGTGGACAGGGAGCGTTACGAGCAGTACTTC.

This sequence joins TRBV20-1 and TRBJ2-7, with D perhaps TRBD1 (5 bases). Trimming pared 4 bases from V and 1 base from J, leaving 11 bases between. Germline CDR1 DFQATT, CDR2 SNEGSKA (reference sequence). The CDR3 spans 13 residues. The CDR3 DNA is TGCAGTGCTATTAAGACAGCGTCCTACGAGCAGTACTTC. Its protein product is CSAIKTASYEQYF.